This TCR beta chain was recovered during a study of cytomegalovirus exposure and HLA in healthy donors. Study observations and caveats: Being productive about 90% or about 30% of the time was typical of most TCR beta V segments in an earlier analysis. Most TCR sequences were rare, but some public TCRs occurred in many donors. Later examination showed HLA-associated TCR beta chains had greater clonal expansion than equally common others.

A note on this clone: Its antigen is unidentified.

Researchers ran the PCR with 60 Vbeta and 13 Jbeta primers. The table came from immunoSEQ multiplex PCR; TCRdb's copy has only in-frame clones and leaves some out. Here the sample spans fewer than 250,000 clones, about 77% being singletons. The CDR3 has 15 residues. CDR1 and CDR2 from the germline V gene are SGDLS and YYNGEE. Trimming removed 4 bases at V and 1 base at J, with 14 bases between. The origin of this receptor is a man aged 25 to 40 in good health and CMV-seropositive. Specimen: PBMCs. The chain has TRBV9 and TRBJ1-2, with D possibly TRBD1 on 5 matching bases. CDR3: CASSPGRGSNYGYTF. CDR3 in DNA: TGTGCCAGCAGCCCAGGGCGGGGCAGTAACTATGGCTACACCTTC.